This record looks at one T cell receptor (beta chain) sequence and its context. This clone's antigen is unknown. It has no much larger one-base neighbor in the sample; base qualities were not kept. The source of the sample is a study of blood T cells in healthy people across ages (dated by TCRdb to 2013 to 2016). Background on the whole study: Template switching captured roughly one uniquely barcoded TCR beta cDNA molecule per two T cells in model experiments. Using deep sequencing normalized with unique cDNA molecular identifiers, the study measured how TCR beta repertoire diversity changes with age. The donors were divided into four age groups: young (average approximately 17 years), middle-aged (approximately 41), aged (approximately 64) and long-lived (roughly 88). To avoid experimental bias, donors of different ages were randomly spread across the sequencing lanes. For two donors (one aged 18 to 30 and one aged 80 or older), the study analyzed two additional independent replicas of 1 million unique cDNA reads from the same blood draw.

The library was prepared using 5' RACE. The sequencer was an Illumina HiSeq 2500. A second PCR of about 6 to 12 cycles was performed with a sample-barcoded 5' primer and a J-beta primer mix. A template-switch 5' adaptor carrying 12 random nucleotides introduced a unique molecular identifier onto each TCR beta cDNA molecule. At least 2.5 million CDR3-containing paired-end reads were obtained from each sample. The Mint cDNA synthesis kit, primed by a TRBC-specific oligonucleotide, was used to synthesize first-strand cDNA from all RNA. Following uracil-DNA glycosylase treatment, a first 18-cycle PCR with universal primers M1SS and BC2_uni_R was performed on all cDNA. Concerning the study's data processing: Normalization of each sample was performed by random selection of 1 million high-quality reads, each carrying a distinct molecular identifier. Instead of being binned into consensus sequences, reads with shared molecular identifiers were discarded. MiTCR, with a Q25 quality threshold and the strictest error-elimination algorithm, was used for CDR3 identification, clonotype clustering and error correction. Lower-bound total TCR beta diversity was estimated with a nonparametric unseen species model using Euler transformation. The public reads were run again by TCRdb, first through fastp at Q25 and then through MiXCR, and only productive beta chains were kept. Identical CDR3 proteins give one entry, which carries the most common genes and DNA. TCRdb, rather than the study authors, made the V and J calls. Counted in this sample were 600,000 to 650,000 distinct CDR3 sequences; roughly 53% of them appeared once. The ten top clones hold approximately 40% of the sample.

The paper as a whole reports these results and caveats: Total diversity estimates from one million sequenced T cells were considered lower bounds and underestimates. Since profiling was done on bulk unsorted PBMCs, naive and antigen-experienced compartments could not be conclusively compared. Compared with the aged group, the long-lived group had more naive CD4+ T cells, fewer expanded clones and increased TCR diversity, a pattern suggesting age selection. The percentage of naive T cells measured by flow cytometry correlated strongly with observed TCR beta diversity. Because the CMV infection status of the donors was unknown, age-related changes in expanded clonotypes may potentially have been confounded. Observed TCR beta diversity per million T cells fell roughly linearly with age, and a significant reduction was already apparent by age roughly 41.

The CDR3 runs 13 amino acids, cysteine and phenylalanine included. Here the CDR3 DNA is all that survives: 39 bases in frame from base 1. Looking up the germline V gene yields CDR1 ENHRY and CDR2 SYGVKD. The donors were a few dozen Caucasian individuals from Russia, aged 6 to 90 years, who were systemically healthy. Roughly 10 milliliters of peripheral blood were collected from each donor into EDTA-treated Vacutainer tubes. Ficoll-Paque density-gradient centrifugation was used to isolate PBMCs, with at least 7 million obtained per sample. Trizol reagent was used to extract total RNA from PBMCs, with at least 5 micrograms per sample. The percentages of naive CD45RAhigh/CD27high T cells were determined by flow cytometry on a PBMC aliquot from every donor.

The chain employs TRBV10-3 and TRBJ2-5; the D element could tentatively be TRBD1 or TRBD2, as 6 bases agree for each. The J call could be wrong; TRBJ2-7 is a better fit for the DNA end. The material sequenced was blood. The receptor's source is a man in his sixties in good health. In nucleotide form, the sequence is TGTGCCATCAGTGACTACGGGGGCGTCGAGCAGTACTTC. It is translated as CAISDYGGVEQYF.